The T cell receptor (beta chain) described here comes from a study of CD8 T cells in Susac syndrome. Study in general: There were Susac syndrome patients who were therapy-naive at blood draw, others on corticosteroids, and others on intravenous immunoglobulin alone.

CDR1 is LNHNV and CDR2 is YYDKDF in the germline V gene (reference sequence). With 8 bases clipped from V and 0 bases from J, the junction kept 1 base outside the gene matches. The CDR3 extends over 13 amino acids. Purification of the CD8+ and CD4+ T cells relied on negative isolation, and TEMRA cells underwent FACS enrichment. Study-level points and caveats: The CD4+ T cell repertoire of patients with Susac syndrome showed no detectable clonal expansion.

The authors reverse transcribed roughly 0.5 to 1 ug RNA with random hexamers. By means of immunoSEQ multiplex PCR, TCR beta CDR3 spanning 54 Vbeta and 13 Jbeta underwent amplification. TCRdb used MiXCR to reprocess the immunoSEQ multiplex PCR reads, holding one entry per CDR3 protein. The sample contains roughly 160,000 distinct CDR3 sequences, approximately 95% of which appear only once. Worth noting for this clonotype: No antigen is known for it.

This receptor was obtained from a human donor with Susac syndrome. Sequencing input: CD4+ T cells from PBMCs. The genes are TRBV15 and TRBJ2-1, with TRBD2 matching over 7 bases. In nucleotides, the CDR3 is TGTGCCACCGGGAGGGGCTCCTACAATGAGCAGTTCTTC. The encoded protein is CATGRGSYNEQFF.